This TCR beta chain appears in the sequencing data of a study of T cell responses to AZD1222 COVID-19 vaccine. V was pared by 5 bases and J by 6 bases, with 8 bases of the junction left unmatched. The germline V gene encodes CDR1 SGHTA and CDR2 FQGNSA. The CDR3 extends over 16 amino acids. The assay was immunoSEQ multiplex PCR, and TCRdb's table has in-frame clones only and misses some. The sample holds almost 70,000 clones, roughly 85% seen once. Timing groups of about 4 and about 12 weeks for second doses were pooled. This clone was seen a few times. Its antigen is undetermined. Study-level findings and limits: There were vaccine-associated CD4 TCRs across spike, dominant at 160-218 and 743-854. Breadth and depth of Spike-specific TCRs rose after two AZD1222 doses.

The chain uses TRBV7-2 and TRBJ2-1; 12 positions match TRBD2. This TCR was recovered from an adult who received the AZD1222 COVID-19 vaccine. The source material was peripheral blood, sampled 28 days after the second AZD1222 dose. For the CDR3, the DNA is TGTGCCAGCAGCCCTCGCCCACTAGCGGGAGGCAATGAGCAGTTCTTC. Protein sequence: CASSPRPLAGGNEQFF.